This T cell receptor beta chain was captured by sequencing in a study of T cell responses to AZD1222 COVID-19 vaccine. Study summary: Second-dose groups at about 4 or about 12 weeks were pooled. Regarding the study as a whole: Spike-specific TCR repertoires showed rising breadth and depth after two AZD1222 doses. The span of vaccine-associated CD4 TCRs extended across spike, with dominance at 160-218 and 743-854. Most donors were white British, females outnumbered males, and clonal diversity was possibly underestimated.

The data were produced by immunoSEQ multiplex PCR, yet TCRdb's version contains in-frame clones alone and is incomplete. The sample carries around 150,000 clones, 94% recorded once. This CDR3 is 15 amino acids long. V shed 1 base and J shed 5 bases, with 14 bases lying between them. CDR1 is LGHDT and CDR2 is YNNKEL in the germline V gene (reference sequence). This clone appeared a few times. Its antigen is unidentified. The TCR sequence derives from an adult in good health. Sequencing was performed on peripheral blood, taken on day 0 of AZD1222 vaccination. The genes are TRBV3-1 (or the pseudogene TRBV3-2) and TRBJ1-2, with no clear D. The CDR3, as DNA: TGTGCCAGCAGCCAAGGCGTCAGCATCGTGTATGGCTACACCTTC. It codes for CASSQGVSIVYGYTF.